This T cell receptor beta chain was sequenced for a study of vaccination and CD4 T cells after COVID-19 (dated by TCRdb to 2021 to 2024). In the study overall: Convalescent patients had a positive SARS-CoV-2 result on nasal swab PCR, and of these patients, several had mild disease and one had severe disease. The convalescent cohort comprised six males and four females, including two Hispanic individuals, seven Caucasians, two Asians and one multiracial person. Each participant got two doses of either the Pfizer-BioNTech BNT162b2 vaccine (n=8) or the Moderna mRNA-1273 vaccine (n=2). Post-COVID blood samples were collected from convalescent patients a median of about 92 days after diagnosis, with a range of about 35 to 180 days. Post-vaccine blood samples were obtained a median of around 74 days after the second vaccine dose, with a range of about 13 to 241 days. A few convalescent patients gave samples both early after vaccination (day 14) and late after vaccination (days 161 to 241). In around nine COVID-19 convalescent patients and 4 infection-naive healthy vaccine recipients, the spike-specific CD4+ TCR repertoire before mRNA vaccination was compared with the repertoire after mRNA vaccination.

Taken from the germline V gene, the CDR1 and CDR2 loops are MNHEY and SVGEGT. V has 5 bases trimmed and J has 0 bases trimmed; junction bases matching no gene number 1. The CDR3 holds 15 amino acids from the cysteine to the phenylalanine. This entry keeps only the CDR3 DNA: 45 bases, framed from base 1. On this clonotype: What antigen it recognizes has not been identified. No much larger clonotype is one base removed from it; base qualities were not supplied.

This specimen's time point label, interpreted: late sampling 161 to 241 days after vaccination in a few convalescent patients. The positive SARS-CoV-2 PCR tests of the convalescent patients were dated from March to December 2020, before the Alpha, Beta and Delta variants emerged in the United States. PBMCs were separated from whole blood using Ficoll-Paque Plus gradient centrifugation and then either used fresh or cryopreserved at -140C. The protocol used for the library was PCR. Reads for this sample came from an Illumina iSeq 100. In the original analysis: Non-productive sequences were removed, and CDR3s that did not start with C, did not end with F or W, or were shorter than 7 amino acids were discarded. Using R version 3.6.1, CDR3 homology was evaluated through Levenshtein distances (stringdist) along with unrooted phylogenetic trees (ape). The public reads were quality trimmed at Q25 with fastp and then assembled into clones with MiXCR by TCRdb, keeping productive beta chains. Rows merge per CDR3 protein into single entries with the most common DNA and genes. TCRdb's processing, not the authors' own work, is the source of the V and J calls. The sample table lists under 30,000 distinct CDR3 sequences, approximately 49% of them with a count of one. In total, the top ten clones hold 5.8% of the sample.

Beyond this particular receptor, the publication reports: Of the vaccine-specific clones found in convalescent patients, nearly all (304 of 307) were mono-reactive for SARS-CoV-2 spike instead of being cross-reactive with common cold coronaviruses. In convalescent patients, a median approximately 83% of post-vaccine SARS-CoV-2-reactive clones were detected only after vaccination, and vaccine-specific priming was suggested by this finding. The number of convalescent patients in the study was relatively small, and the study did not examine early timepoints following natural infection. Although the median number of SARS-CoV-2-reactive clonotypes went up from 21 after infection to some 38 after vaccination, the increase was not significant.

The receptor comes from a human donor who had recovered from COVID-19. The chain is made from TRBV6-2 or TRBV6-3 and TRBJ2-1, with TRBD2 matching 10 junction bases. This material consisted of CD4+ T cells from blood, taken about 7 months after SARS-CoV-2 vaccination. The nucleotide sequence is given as TGTGCCAGCAGTCCTAGCGGGAGCTCCTACAATGAGCAGTTCTTC. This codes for CASSPSGSSYNEQFF.